These 19 T cell receptor beta chains share one sample of origin, sequenced in a study of T cell responses to AZD1222 COVID-19 vaccine. Libraries were prepared by immunoSEQ multiplex PCR; TCRdb keeps only in-frame clonotypes and omits some of them. The sample records some 140,000 clones, about 88% being singletons. The input for sequencing was peripheral blood, taken on day 0 of AZD1222 vaccination. The receptors here all came from an adult in good health.

The genes are TRBV9 and TRBJ2-3; D is unresolved. Trimming cost V 0 bases and J 0 bases, with 5 bases left between them. The CDR3 covers 14 residues. Per the germline V gene, CDR1 is SGDLS and CDR2 is YYNGEE. The CDR3 region has the DNA TGTGCCAGCAGCGTAGTTCCTAGCACAGATACGCAGTATTTT. It encodes CASSVVPSTDTQYF.

This chain joins TRBV13 and TRBJ2-2, with D perhaps TRBD1 (5 bases). The germline CDR1 and CDR2 sequences are PRHDT and FYEKMQ (reference sequence). This CDR3 spans 13 amino acids. V was clipped by 8 bases and J by 6 bases, with 13 bases between them. The CDR3 sequence: CASSWLGAGELFF. DNA for the CDR3: TGTGCCAGCTCGTGGCTAGGGGCCGGGGAGCTGTTTTTT.

With respect to this clone: Other DNA sequences in this specimen translate into the identical CDR3. The chain has TRBV10-3 and TRBJ2-2; TRBD1 agrees at 8 bases. Unmatched junction bases numbered 5, after V lost 4 bases and J lost 4 bases. This CDR3 comprises 15 residues. Per the germline V gene, CDR1 is ENHRY and CDR2 is SYGVKD. The CDR3 is CAISAGQGSTGELFF. DNA for the CDR3: TGTGCCATCAGTGCCGGACAGGGTAGCACCGGGGAGCTGTTTTTT.

The CDR3 DNA is TGCAGTGCTAGTCGGGGTGCGGCGAACACCGGGGAGCTGTTTTTT. It is translated as CSASRGAANTGELFF. The chain employs TRBV20-1 and TRBJ2-2; a weak D match, TRBD2 (5 bases). The germline CDR1 and CDR2 sequences are DFQATT and SNEGSKA (reference sequence). There are 15 residues in the CDR3. V was trimmed by 3 bases and J by 0 bases, leaving 11 bases between them.

About this clone itself: The same CDR3 can be traced to other DNA sequences in this sample. The chain couples TRBV12-3 or TRBV12-4 to TRBJ1-5; no reliable D call. Between the trimmed V and J ends, which lost 6 bases and 4 bases, there was a span of 10 bases. CDR3 length equals 13 residues. The CDR3 coding sequence is TGTGCCAGCAGCAGGACGGAGAATCAGCCCCAGCATTTT. It specifies CASSRTENQPQHF.

The chain carries TRBV7-9 and TRBJ1-2; D is perhaps TRBD1 (5 bases). The V and J ends lost 5 bases and 7 bases respectively, with 11 bases between them. Germline V gene lookup returns CDR1 SEHNR and CDR2 FQNEAQ (reference sequence). This CDR3 is 12 amino acids long. Here the CDR3 DNA reads TGTGCCAGCAGCCCAGGACATCGTGGCTACACCTTC. Its protein product is CASSPGHRGYTF.

J is TRBJ1-2 and V is TRBV16, with D possibly matching TRBD1 (5 bases). Between the trimmed V and J ends, which lost 3 bases and 5 bases, there was a span of 13 bases. The CDR3 has 14 residues. The germline gives CDR1 KGHSY, CDR2 FQNENV. CDR3 coding DNA: TGTGCCAGCAGCCACGATCAGGGTCGGTATGGCTACACCTTC. Translating it yields CASSHDQGRYGYTF.

CDR3 coding DNA: TGTGCCAGTAGTACGGGACTGGCCTTTTATGGCTACACCTTC. Encoded protein: CASSTGLAFYGYTF. The chain is built from TRBV19 and TRBJ1-2, with D possibly being TRBD1 (5 bases). CDR3 size: 14 residues. The germline V gene encodes CDR1 LNHDA and CDR2 SQIVND (reference sequence). V was cut by 4 bases and J by 5 bases, with 14 bases left in between.

The rearrangement joins TRBV3-1 (or the pseudogene TRBV3-2) to TRBJ1-1; 7 bases are shared with TRBD1. This CDR3 contains 14 residues. With V trimmed by 1 base and J by 7 bases, 6 bases remained unmatched. From germline, CDR1 is LGHDT and CDR2 YNNKEL (reference sequence). Here the CDR3 reads CASSQVNRDSEAFF. As DNA, the CDR3 is TGTGCCAGCAGCCAAGTGAACCGGGACAGTGAAGCTTTCTTT.

This clone was observed a few times. The chain recombines TRBV6-5 with TRBJ2-7; 12 bases are shared with TRBD1. The CDR3 is made up of 15 amino acids. Germline loops: CDR1 MNHEY, CDR2 SVGAGI. The V gene end was trimmed by 6 bases and the J gene end by 7 bases; junction bases not matched to a gene: 10. As DNA, the CDR3 is TGTGCCAGCAGGCGGGACAGGGGGCGATTGTGGGAGCAGTACTTC. It translates to CASRRDRGRLWEQYF.

V usage is TRBV7-2 and J usage is TRBJ2-3; TRBD2 matches 8 bases. Trimming cost V 6 bases and J 6 bases; bases outside gene matches: 2. The CDR3 is made up of 12 amino acids. CDR1 and CDR2 from the germline V gene are SGHTA and FQGNSA. The CDR3 bases are TGTGCCAGCAGGGGCGGGGGGGATACGCAGTATTTT. Encoded protein: CASRGGGDTQYF.

The chain uses TRBV29-1 and TRBJ1-2; D ambiguous. Looked up from germline, CDR1 is SQVTM and CDR2 is ANQGSEA. The length of the CDR3 is 16 residues. Trimming removed 1 base from V and 4 bases from J, with 19 bases in between. The CDR3 DNA reads TGCAGCGTTGAAGGGCATCCGGGCGGCTCCAGCTATGGCTACACCTTC. This translates into CSVEGHPGGSSYGYTF.

The sample holds a few counts of this clone. The chain uses TRBV11-2 and TRBJ2-7; D remains unclear. Germline V gives CDR1 SGHAT, CDR2 FQNNGV. V gave up 1 base and J gave up 0 bases, with 7 bases separating them. This CDR3 comprises 14 residues. CDR3 bases: TGTGCCAGCAGCTTAGGCACAAGCTCCTACGAGCAGTACTTC. Its protein is CASSLGTSSYEQYF.

CDR3 sequence: CSFRLTGVDTEAFF. In DNA form, the CDR3 reads TGCAGCTTCAGATTGACAGGGGTAGACACTGAAGCTTTCTTT. The chain has TRBV29-1 and TRBJ1-1; 8 nucleotides line up with TRBD1. With V trimmed by 8 bases and J by 3 bases, 11 bases remained unmatched. This CDR3 spans 14 amino acids. Germline lookup yields CDR1 SQVTM and CDR2 ANQGSEA.

The genes are TRBV3-1 (or the pseudogene TRBV3-2) and TRBJ1-2; D is perhaps TRBD1 (5 bases). Germline V gene lookup returns CDR1 LGHDT and CDR2 YNNKEL (reference sequence). The V gene lost 6 bases and the J gene lost 7 bases, with 21 bases spanning the gap. The CDR3 loop spans 15 amino acids. Written as DNA, the CDR3 is TGTGCCAGCAGTCCTACTATAGACAGAAGCGGTGGCTACACCTTC. Translated: CASSPTIDRSGGYTF.

The chain couples TRBV5-4 to TRBJ2-7, with D unclear. Germline V lookup: CDR1 SGHNT, CDR2 YYREEE (reference sequence). V lost 0 bases, J lost 0 bases, and 7 bases lay in between. The CDR3 sequence is 14 residues long. The CDR3 sequence: CASSLDHSSYEQYF. CDR3 DNA: TGTGCCAGCAGCTTGGATCACAGCTCCTACGAGCAGTACTTC.

V is TRBV5-1 and J is TRBJ2-6, with D unclear. There are 14 residues in the CDR3. Germline V CDR1 and CDR2: SGHRS, YFSETQ. V gave up 4 bases and J gave up 0 bases, with 5 bases separating them. The chain's CDR3 is CASSASSGANVLTF. The CDR3 nucleotides are TGCGCCAGCAGCGCAAGCTCTGGGGCCAACGTCCTGACTTTC.

This clone appeared once. This chain connects TRBV2 to TRBJ1-5, with TRBD1 as a possible D gene (5 bases). Germline CDR1 and CDR2: SNHLY and FYNNEI. The V end was cut by 3 bases, the J end by 7 bases, with 10 bases between. This CDR3 spans 13 amino acids. The CDR3 DNA reads TGTGCCAGCAGTGAGAGGAGGGACCAGCCCCAGCATTTT. As protein: CASSERRDQPQHF.

V is TRBV7-9 and J is TRBJ2-2; D is undetermined. The ends were cut back, 5 bases at V and 4 bases at J, with 20 bases in the middle. Germline CDR1 reads SEHNR; CDR2 reads FQNEAQ (reference sequence). CDR3 length equals 17 residues. The CDR3 DNA is TGTGCCAGCAGCCCGCCCGTGAACCCGTCGGGCACCGGGGAGCTGTTTTTT. Translation gives CASSPPVNPSGTGELFF.